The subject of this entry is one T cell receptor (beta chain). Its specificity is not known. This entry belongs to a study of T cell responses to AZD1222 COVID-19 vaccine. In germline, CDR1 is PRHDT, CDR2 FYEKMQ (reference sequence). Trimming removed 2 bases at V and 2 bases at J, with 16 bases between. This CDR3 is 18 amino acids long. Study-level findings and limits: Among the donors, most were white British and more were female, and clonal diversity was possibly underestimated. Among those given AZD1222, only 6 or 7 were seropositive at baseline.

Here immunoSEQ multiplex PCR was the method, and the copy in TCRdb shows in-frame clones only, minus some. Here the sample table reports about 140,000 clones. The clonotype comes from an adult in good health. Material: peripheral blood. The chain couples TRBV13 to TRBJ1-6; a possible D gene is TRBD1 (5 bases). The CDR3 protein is CASSLFSGAGAYNSPLHF. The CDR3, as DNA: TGTGCCAGCAGCTTATTTTCGGGAGCGGGGGCCTATAATTCACCCCTCCACTTT. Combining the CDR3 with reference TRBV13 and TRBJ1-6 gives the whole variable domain AAGVIQSPRHLIKEKRETATLKCYPIPRHDTVYWYQQGPGQDPQFLISFYEKMQSDKGSIPDRFSAQQFSDYHSELNMSSLELGDSALYFCASSLFSGAGAYNSPLHFGNGTRLTVT.